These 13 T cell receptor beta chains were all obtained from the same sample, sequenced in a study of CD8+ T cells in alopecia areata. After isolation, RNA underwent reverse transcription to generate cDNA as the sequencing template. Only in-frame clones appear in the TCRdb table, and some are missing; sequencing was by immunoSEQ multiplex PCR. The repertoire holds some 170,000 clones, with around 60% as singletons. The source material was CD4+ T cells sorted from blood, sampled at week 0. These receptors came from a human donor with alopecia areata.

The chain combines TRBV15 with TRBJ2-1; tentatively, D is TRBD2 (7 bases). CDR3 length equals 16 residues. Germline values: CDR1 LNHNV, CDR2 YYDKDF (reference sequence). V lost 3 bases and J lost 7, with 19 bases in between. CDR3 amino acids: CATSRPGGGSANEQFF. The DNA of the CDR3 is TGTGCCACCAGCAGGCCGGGGGGCGGGTCGGCTAATGAGCAGTTCTTC.

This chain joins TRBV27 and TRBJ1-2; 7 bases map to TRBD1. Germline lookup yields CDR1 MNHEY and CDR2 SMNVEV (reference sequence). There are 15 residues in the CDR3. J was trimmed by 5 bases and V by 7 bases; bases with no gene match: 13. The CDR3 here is CASTLTPQGEYGYTF. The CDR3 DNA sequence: TGTGCCAGCACCCTCACCCCCCAGGGGGAATATGGCTACACCTTC.

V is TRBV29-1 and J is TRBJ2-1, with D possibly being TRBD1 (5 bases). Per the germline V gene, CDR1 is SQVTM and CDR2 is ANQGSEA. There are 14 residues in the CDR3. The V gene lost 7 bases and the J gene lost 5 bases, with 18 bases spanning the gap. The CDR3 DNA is TGCAGCGGGCGACACCGGCAGGGCAACAATGAGCAGTTCTTC. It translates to CSGRHRQGNNEQFF.

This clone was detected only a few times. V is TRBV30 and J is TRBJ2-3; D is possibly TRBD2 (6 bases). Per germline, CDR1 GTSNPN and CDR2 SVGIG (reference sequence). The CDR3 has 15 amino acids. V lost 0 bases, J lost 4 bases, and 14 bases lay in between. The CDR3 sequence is CAWSVATPGADTQYF. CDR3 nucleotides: TGTGCCTGGAGTGTAGCGACTCCGGGGGCAGATACGCAGTATTTT.

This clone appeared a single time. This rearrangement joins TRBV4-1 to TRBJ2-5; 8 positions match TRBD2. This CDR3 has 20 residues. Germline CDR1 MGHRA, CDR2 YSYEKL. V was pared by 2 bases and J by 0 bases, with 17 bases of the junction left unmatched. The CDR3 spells CASSQFLAAGGPNHQETQYF. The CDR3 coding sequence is TGCGCCAGCAGCCAATTCCTAGCGGCGGGGGGTCCTAACCACCAAGAGACCCAGTACTTC.

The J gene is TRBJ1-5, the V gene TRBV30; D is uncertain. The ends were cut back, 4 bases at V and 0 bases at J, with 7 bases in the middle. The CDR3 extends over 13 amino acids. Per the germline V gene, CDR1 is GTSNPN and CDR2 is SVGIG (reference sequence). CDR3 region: CAWNQNSNQPQHF. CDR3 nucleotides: TGTGCCTGGAACCAAAATAGCAATCAGCCCCAGCATTTT.

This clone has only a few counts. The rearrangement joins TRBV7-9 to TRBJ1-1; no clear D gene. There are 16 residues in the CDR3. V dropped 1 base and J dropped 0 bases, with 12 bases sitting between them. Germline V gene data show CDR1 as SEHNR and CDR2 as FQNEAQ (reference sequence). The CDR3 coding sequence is TGTGCCAGCAGCTTAGGCAGTTACAACATGAACACTGAAGCTTTCTTT. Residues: CASSLGSYNMNTEAFF.

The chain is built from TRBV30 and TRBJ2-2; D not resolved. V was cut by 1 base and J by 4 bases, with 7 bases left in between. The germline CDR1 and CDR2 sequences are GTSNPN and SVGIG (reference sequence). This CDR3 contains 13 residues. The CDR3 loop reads CAWSGQSTGELFF. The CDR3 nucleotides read TGTGCCTGGAGTGGCCAGTCCACCGGGGAGCTGTTTTTT.

Here the CDR3 reads CASSFSGQRYEQYF. In nucleotides, the CDR3 is TGTGCCAGCAGTTTTTCGGGACAGAGATACGAGCAGTACTTC. The rearrangement uses TRBV27 and TRBJ2-7; 7 bases match TRBD1. Germline-derived CDR1 and CDR2 are MNHEY and SMNVEV (reference sequence). This CDR3 region has 14 residues. V lost 3 bases and J lost 4; bases outside the gene matches: 6.

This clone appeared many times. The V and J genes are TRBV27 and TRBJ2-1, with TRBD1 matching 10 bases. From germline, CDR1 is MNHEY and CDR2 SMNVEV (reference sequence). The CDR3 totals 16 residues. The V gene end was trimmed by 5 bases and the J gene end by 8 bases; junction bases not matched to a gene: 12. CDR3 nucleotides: TGTGCCAGCAGTGACAGCGGACAGGGGGACAGGGATGAGCAGTTCTTC. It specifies CASSDSGQGDRDEQFF.

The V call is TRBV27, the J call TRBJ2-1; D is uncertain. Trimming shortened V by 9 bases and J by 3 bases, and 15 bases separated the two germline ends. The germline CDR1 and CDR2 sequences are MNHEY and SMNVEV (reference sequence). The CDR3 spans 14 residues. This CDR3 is CASSQSLGYNEQFF. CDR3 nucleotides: TGTGCCAGTTCCCAGTCGCTCGGCTACAATGAGCAGTTCTTC.

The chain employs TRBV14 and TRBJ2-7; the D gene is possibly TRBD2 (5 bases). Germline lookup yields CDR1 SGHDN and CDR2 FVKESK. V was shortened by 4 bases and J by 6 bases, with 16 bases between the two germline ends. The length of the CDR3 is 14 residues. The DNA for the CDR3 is TGTGCCAGCAGCCGCCTTGAGGGCCGCAGCGAGCAGTACTTC. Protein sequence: CASSRLEGRSEQYF. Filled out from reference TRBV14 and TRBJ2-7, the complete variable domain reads EAGVTQFPSHSVIEKGQTVTLRCDPISGHDNLYWYRRVMGKEIKFLLHFVKESKQDESGMPNNRFLAERTGGTYSTLKVQPAELEDSGVYFCASSRLEGRSEQYFGPGTRLTVT.

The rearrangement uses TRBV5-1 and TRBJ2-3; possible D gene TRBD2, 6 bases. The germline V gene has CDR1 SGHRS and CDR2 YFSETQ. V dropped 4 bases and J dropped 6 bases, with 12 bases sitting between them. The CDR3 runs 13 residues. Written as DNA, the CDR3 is TGCGCCAGCAGCCCGGGAGAGGGCGATACGCAGTATTTT. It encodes CASSPGEGDTQYF.